These 26 T cell receptor beta chains originate from one sample sequenced in a study of early T cells in non-severe SARS-CoV-2 infection. Each CDR3 protein gets one entry after TCRdb re-called the 5' RACE reads with MiXCR. The table lists roughly 80,000 distinct CDR3 sequences, over 13% of them singletons, with around 3% in the top ten. Sequencing was performed on whole blood. All receptors derive from an adult who was a healthcare worker with PCR-confirmed SARS-CoV-2 infection or an uninfected control (not recorded which).

At least ten counts were recorded for this clonotype. This sequence joins TRBV5-6 and TRBJ2-1; 8 bases fit TRBD2. The CDR3 length is 19 residues. Germline assignment: CDR1 SGHDT and CDR2 YYEEEE. J gave up 6 bases and V 0 bases, and 17 bases lay outside the gene matches. The CDR3 sequence is CASSLGGPVAGTIPNEQFF. The CDR3 coding sequence is TGTGCCAGCAGCTTGGGAGGACCGGTAGCGGGGACGATCCCCAATGAGCAGTTCTTC.

This clonotype was recorded at least ten times. CDR3 in amino acids: CASSLVMGQGAYEQFF. The CDR3 bases are TGTGCCAGCAGCTTAGTTATGGGACAGGGGGCCTATGAGCAGTTCTTC. The chain employs TRBV11-2 and TRBJ2-1; 12 bases are shared with TRBD1. This CDR3 has 16 amino acids. Germline assignment: CDR1 SGHAT and CDR2 FQNNGV. V dropped 1 base and J dropped 8; count of bases not matched to a gene: 6.

This clonotype came up many times. This chain uses TRBV19 with TRBJ1-6; tentatively, D is TRBD1 (5 bases). This CDR3 contains 14 residues. V shed 5 bases and J shed 10 bases, with 15 bases lying between them. CDR1 LNHDA and CDR2 SQIVND come from the germline V gene (reference sequence). CDR3 residues: CASSYTPRGSPLHF. CDR3 in DNA: TGTGCCAGTAGTTACACGCCGCGGGGGTCACCCCTCCACTTT.

This clonotype turned up a few times. The chain joins TRBV7-2 to TRBJ2-5; weak D call: TRBD2 (6 bases). The CDR3 runs to 15 residues. Germline CDR1 is SGHTA and CDR2 is FQGNSA. The V gene lost 1 base and the J gene lost 7 bases, with 16 bases spanning the gap. CDR3 residues: CASSLEVLGLGTQYF. The CDR3 nucleotides are TGTGCCAGCAGCTTAGAGGTACTGGGACTGGGGACCCAGTACTTC.

Details on this clonotype: One end of the junction is discordant with germline, which a read error may explain. The gene calls are TRBV6-1 and TRBJ1-3; unclear D gene. Germline CDR1 MNHNS, CDR2 SASEGT. This CDR3 comprises 13 residues. The CDR3 DNA sequence: TGTGTCAGCCTACAGAGCTCTGGAAACACCATATATTTT. Its translation: CVSLQSSGNTIYF.

At least ten counts were recorded for this clonotype. The chain joins TRBV7-8 to TRBJ2-7; 10 bases align to TRBD2. Germline CDR1 is SGHVS and CDR2 is FQNEAQ. The CDR3 covers 14 residues. Germline trimming cut 4 bases from V and 6 bases from J; bases unmatched to any gene: 6. The DNA of the CDR3 is TGTGCCAGCAGCTCCTCTAGCGGGAGATTCGAGCAGTACTTC. Translating gives CASSSSSGRFEQYF.

The genes are TRBV6-6 and TRBJ1-2, with unresolved D. The CDR3 loop spans 16 amino acids. With 6 bases removed from V and 2 bases from J, the gap between germline ends came to 19 bases. The germline V gene has CDR1 MNHNY and CDR2 SVGAGI (reference sequence). CDR3 sequence reads: CASSPRPGGENYGYTF. The CDR3 DNA is TGTGCCAGCAGCCCTCGACCCGGCGGGGAAAACTATGGCTACACCTTC.

The chain uses TRBV7-9 and TRBJ1-6; D possibly corresponds to TRBD1 (5 bases). CDR3 length equals 14 residues. The germline V gene encodes CDR1 SEHNR and CDR2 FQNEAQ (reference sequence). Trimming stripped 2 bases from V and 8 bases from J, with 10 bases between. CDR3: CASSLNQGYSPLHF. CDR3 in DNA: TGTGCCAGCAGCTTAAATCAGGGTTATTCACCCCTCCACTTT. Full variable domain (remainder filled in from reference TRBV7-9 and TRBJ1-6): DTGVSQNPRHKITKRGQNVTFRCDPISEHNRLYWYRQTLGQGPEFLTYFQNEAQLEKSRLLSDRFSAERPKGSFSTLEIQRTEQGDSAMYLCASSLNQGYSPLHFGNGTRLTVT.

The sample holds many counts of this clonotype. V and J are TRBV29-1 and TRBJ2-7; D ambiguous. Germline V gives CDR1 SQVTM, CDR2 ANQGSEA. CDR3 length: 13 amino acids. V lost 8 bases to trimming and J lost 0 bases, with 14 bases between them. This CDR3 reads CSFNLHGSYEQYF. The CDR3 DNA follows: TGCAGCTTTAACCTCCACGGCTCCTACGAGCAGTACTTC.

This clonotype was observed at least ten times. V gene TRBV4-1 combines with J gene TRBJ2-1, with 7 bases matching TRBD1. The J segment lost 7 bases and the V segment lost 6 bases, leaving 9 bases of the junction unmatched. This CDR3 contains 14 residues. In germline, CDR1 is MGHRA, CDR2 YSYEKL. CDR3 loop: CASRKTGIGNEQFF. CDR3 coding DNA: TGCGCCAGCAGAAAGACAGGGATTGGGAATGAGCAGTTCTTC.

This clonotype was seen a handful of times. The chain employs TRBV11-2 and TRBJ2-2; 11 bases map to TRBD2. With 3 bases clipped from V and 0 bases from J, the junction kept 9 bases outside the gene matches. Germline V gene data show CDR1 as SGHAT and CDR2 as FQNNGV. The CDR3 runs to 19 residues. This CDR3 reads CASSFGLLAGVSNTGELFF. In DNA, the CDR3 is TGTGCCAGCAGCTTTGGCTTACTAGCGGGAGTGTCGAACACCGGGGAGCTGTTTTTT.

The J gene is TRBJ2-1, the V gene TRBV20-1; 12 positions match TRBD2. V shed 3 bases and J 7 bases; nucleotides not matched to a gene: 7. Germline loops: CDR1 DFQATT, CDR2 SNEGSKA (reference sequence). The CDR3 has 15 amino acids. The CDR3 region has the DNA TGCAGTGCTAGTCCTAGCGGGAGGGCCCAAAATGAGCAGTTCTTC. It specifies CSASPSGRAQNEQFF.

This clonotype was recorded a few times. This chain joins TRBV29-1 and TRBJ1-2, with TRBD1 matching 7 bases. Germline values: CDR1 SQVTM, CDR2 ANQGSEA. The CDR3 sequence is 11 residues long. With 7 bases clipped from V and 6 bases from J, the junction kept 5 bases outside the gene matches. CDR3: CSAEQGNGYTF. The CDR3 nucleotides read TGCAGCGCAGAACAGGGGAATGGCTACACCTTC.

This clonotype was counted between two and nine times. The rearrangement joins TRBV5-5 to TRBJ2-2, with D possibly being TRBD2 (5 bases). Germline CDR1 is SGHKS and CDR2 is YYEKEE (reference sequence). This CDR3 is built from 12 residues. V was clipped by 7 bases and J by 7 bases, with 11 bases between them. The CDR3 nucleotides read TGTGCCAGCGAGAGGGCGGGCGGGGAGCTGTTTTTT. Protein: CASERAGGELFF.

The gene calls are TRBV7-9 and TRBJ1-1; no firm D call. CDR3 length: 13 amino acids. V was pared by 5 bases and J by 10 bases, with 17 bases between. From germline, CDR1 is SEHNR and CDR2 FQNEAQ (reference sequence). The CDR3 nucleotides are TGTGCCAGCAGCACTTGGACCGTAGAGGGAGCTTTCTTT. This translates into CASSTWTVEGAFF.

This clonotype was seen at least ten times. V gene TRBV30 combines with J gene TRBJ1-1; no definite D call. The germline gives CDR1 GTSNPN, CDR2 SVGIG (reference sequence). The CDR3 is 14 residues long. V was shortened by 0 bases and J by 0 bases, with 8 bases between the two germline ends. The CDR3 coding sequence is TGTGCCTGGAGTGTACTACGGATGAACACTGAAGCTTTCTTT. It specifies CAWSVLRMNTEAFF. The full variable domain, in which reference TRBV30 and TRBJ1-1 provide the parts outside the CDR3, is SQTIHQWPATLVQPVGSPLSLECTVEGTSNPNLYWYRQAAGRGLQLLFYSVGIGQISSEVPQNLSASRPQDRQFILSSKKLLLSDSGFYLCAWSVLRMNTEAFFGQGTRLTVV.

The chain links TRBV10-2 to TRBJ2-2; D not resolved. The CDR3 contains 16 residues. CDR1 is WSHSY, CDR2 SAAADI, per germline. Trimming shortened V by 3 bases and J by 4 bases, and 15 bases separated the two germline ends. CDR3 in DNA: TGCGCCAGCAGTGAAAATTGGGTACAAGGCACCGGGGAGCTGTTTTTT. Translation gives CASSENWVQGTGELFF.

Turning to this clonotype: This sequence may be a read error, since a much larger clone differs from it by one base. The chain has TRBV7-3 and TRBJ1-1; TRBD1 might be the D (5 bases). The germline V and J ends were trimmed by 4 bases and 11 bases, with 14 bases remaining between them. This CDR3 is 12 amino acids long. In germline, CDR1 is SGHTA, CDR2 FQGTGA. Here the CDR3 reads CASSSQGFGAFF. In DNA, the CDR3 is TGTGCCAGCAGCTCTCAGGGTTTTGGGGCTTTCTTT.

The chain links TRBV2 to TRBJ1-5, with TRBD1 as a possible D gene (6 bases). Germline V gene data show CDR1 as SNHLY and CDR2 as FYNNEI. The V end lost 5 bases, the J end lost 4 bases, and 12 bases lay between the germline ends. The CDR3 extends over 14 amino acids. The CDR3 sequence is CASSQGRWNQPQHF. CDR3 nucleotides: TGTGCCAGCAGTCAGGGGCGCTGGAATCAGCCCCAGCATTTT.

The chain recombines TRBV3-1 with TRBJ2-4, with D unresolved. The CDR3 spans 16 residues. Germline assignment: CDR1 LGHDT and CDR2 YNNKEL (reference sequence). V was clipped by 0 bases and J by 6 bases, with 15 bases between them. This CDR3 reads CASSQDLVLLGNIQYF. In nucleotides, the CDR3 is TGTGCCAGCAGCCAAGATCTGGTTTTGCTTGGAAACATTCAGTACTTC.

This clonotype was counted a few times. The J gene is TRBJ1-3, the V gene TRBV6-6; unclear D gene. Looked up from germline, CDR1 is MNHNY and CDR2 is SVGAGI (reference sequence). The CDR3 runs 14 residues. Trimming took off 3 bases at V and 4 bases at J, with 10 bases between the two ends. The CDR3 spells CASSYEGVGNTIYF. CDR3 DNA sequence: TGTGCCAGCAGTTATGAGGGAGTCGGAAACACCATATATTTT.

This clonotype has at least ten counts. The CDR3 coding sequence is TGCAGCGTTGAATGGCGTAACACTGAAGCTTTCTTT. This sequence encodes CSVEWRNTEAFF. The rearrangement uses TRBV29-1 and TRBJ1-1; D call uncertain. The germline CDR1 and CDR2 sequences are SQVTM and ANQGSEA. The V gene lost 2 bases and the J gene lost 2 bases, with 6 bases spanning the gap. This CDR3 is built from 12 residues.

The table lists this clonotype with a few counts. CDR3 in DNA: TGTGCCAGCAGCCAGGACTACTCGGAAAACACCGGGGAGCTGTTTTTT. Its translation: CASSQDYSENTGELFF. The gene calls are TRBV7-3 and TRBJ2-2; D is perhaps TRBD2 (6 bases). The CDR3 runs 16 residues. CDR1 SGHTA and CDR2 FQGTGA come from the germline V gene. V gave up 5 bases and J gave up 2 bases, with 15 bases separating them. Full variable domain (rest looked up from reference TRBV7-3 and TRBJ2-2): GAGVSQTPSNKVTEKGKYVELRCDPISGHTALYWYRQSLGQGPEFLIYFQGTGAADDSGLPNDRFFAVRPEGSVSTLKIQRTERGDSAVYLCASSQDYSENTGELFFGEGSRLTVL.

The chain uses TRBV18 and TRBJ1-2; D possibly corresponds to TRBD1 (5 bases). Trimming removed 3 bases at V and 3 bases at J, with 5 bases between. The CDR3 is 12 amino acids. CDR1 is KGHSH, CDR2 LQKENI, per germline. The CDR3 spells CASSPRDYGYTF. In nucleotides, the CDR3 is TGTGCCAGCTCACCCAGGGACTATGGCTACACCTTC. Based on the CDR3 plus reference TRBV18 and TRBJ1-2, the full variable domain is NAGVMQNPRHLVRRRGQEARLRCSPMKGHSHVYWYRQLPEEGLKFMVYLQKENIIDESGMPKERFSAEFPKEGPSILRIQQVVRGDSAAYFCASSPRDYGYTFGSGTRLTVV.

V usage is TRBV7-8 and J usage is TRBJ2-5, with a possible D match to TRBD1 (5 bases). Germline loops: CDR1 SGHVS, CDR2 FQNEAQ. V gave up 8 bases and J gave up 7 bases, with 11 bases separating them. This CDR3 has 11 amino acids. This CDR3 is CASGHPGTQYF. CDR3 sequence (DNA): TGTGCCAGCGGACACCCGGGGACCCAGTACTTC.

This clonotype was seen a handful of times. The genes are TRBV19 and TRBJ2-2; D not certain. The CDR3 spans 18 residues. CDR1 LNHDA and CDR2 SQIVND come from the germline V gene (reference sequence). Trimming took off 8 bases at V and 0 bases at J, with 22 bases between the two ends. The CDR3 nucleotides are TGTGCCAGTCAGTCCCCCCTTGGAATAGGAACGAACACCGGGGAGCTGTTTTTT. Translation gives CASQSPLGIGTNTGELFF.